This T cell receptor beta chain was retrieved from a study of OX40 agonist ivuxolimab in advanced cancers. The wider study: Partial responses were achieved by three patients, one with hepatocellular carcinoma and two with cutaneous melanoma.

V was clipped by 5 bases and J by 4 bases; unmatched bases: 4. Germline loops: CDR1 SGHRS, CDR2 YFSETQ. This CDR3 has 13 residues. Remarks on this clone: The antigen remains undetermined.

Study-wide results and caveats: In the 0.1-3.0 mg/kg groups, partial responders showed among the lowest expansion. Still undetermined is the antigen specificity of the expanded peripheral T cells. Clonal expansion by week 6 occurred in CD4+ and CD8+ blood T cells (at 0.1 to 3.0 mg/kg).

The repertoire was sequenced with immunoSEQ multiplex PCR; TCRdb's copy has only in-frame clones and lacks some. Of approximately 65,000 clones in the sample, more than 70% were seen once. The specimen comprised CD4+ or CD8+ T cells sorted from blood, sampled in a trial of the OX40 agonist ivuxolimab. The TCR comes from an adult with an advanced solid tumor such as melanoma, head and neck, liver or kidney cancer. V and J are TRBV5-1 and TRBJ2-5; 8 positions agree with TRBD1. The CDR3: CASRAGGTETQYF. CDR3 nucleotide sequence: TGCGCCAGCAGGGCAGGGGGCACAGAGACCCAGTACTTC.